The 5 T cell receptor beta chains presented below share a single source sample, sequenced in a study of read filtering for tumor transcriptome and immune sequencing. Molecular barcoded adaptors covering alpha/delta and beta/gamma chains were used on about 0.4 ug RNA. TCRdb processed the reads anew with MiXCR; each CDR3 protein has one entry. The sample carries around 48,000 distinct CDR3 sequences, roughly 19% recorded once. The sample consisted of a population of CD138-negative cells sorted from bone marrow. Receptors were obtained from a donor aged 40 or over with multiple myeloma.

Comments on this clonotype: The junction and the germline gene differ at one end; a read error may be behind it. The V gene is TRBV11-3, the J gene TRBJ2-5; 11 nucleotides line up with TRBD1. In germline, CDR1 is SGHNT, CDR2 YENEEA. The CDR3 consists of 16 residues. CDR3 bases: TGCGCCAGCAGCCCCTGGGACAGGGGGACTCAAGAGACCCAGTACTTC. Encoded protein: CASSPWDRGTQETQYF.

This clonotype has at least ten counts. CDR3 DNA: TGTGCCAGCAGACCAGCGTACGGGCAGGCCTTCTACGAGCAGTACTTC. Translating it yields CASRPAYGQAFYEQYF. The chain is built from TRBV7-2 and TRBJ2-7; D uncertain. The germline V gene encodes CDR1 SGHTA and CDR2 FQGNSA. This CDR3 comprises 16 residues. Trimming stripped 6 bases from V and 3 bases from J, with 21 bases between. Combining the CDR3 with reference TRBV7-2 and TRBJ2-7 gives the whole variable domain GAGVSQSPSNKVTEKGKDVELRCDPISGHTALYWYRQSLGQGLEFLIYFQGNSAPDKSGLPSDRFSAERTGGSVSTLTIQRTQQEDSAVYLCASRPAYGQAFYEQYFGPGTRLTVT.

This clonotype occurred many times. V usage is TRBV24-1 and J usage is TRBJ2-1, with no clear D. The germline gives CDR1 KGHDR, CDR2 SFDVKD. The length of the CDR3 is 14 residues. The V end lost 4 bases, the J end lost 8 bases, and 14 bases lay between the germline ends. The CDR3 sequence is CATSDSQTRYEQFF. DNA of the CDR3: TGTGCCACCAGTGACTCCCAGACACGGTATGAGCAGTTCTTC.

This clonotype was detected many times. This chain uses TRBV5-1 with TRBJ2-7; TRBD2 aligns across 8 bases. This CDR3 has 15 residues. CDR1 is SGHRS and CDR2 is YFSETQ in the germline V gene. V shed 4 bases, J shed 3 bases, and the junction held 9 bases outside the gene matches. CDR3 DNA sequence: TGCGCCAGCAGCGTAAGGACTAGCTTAATCTACGAGCAGTACTTC. Encoded protein: CASSVRTSLIYEQYF.

Comment on this clonotype: Because it lacks the conserved phenylalanine or tryptophan at the end, this CDR3 is likely a read error. V gene TRBV29-1 combines with J gene TRBJ2-5; D gene unclear. The germline V gene encodes CDR1 SQVTM and CDR2 ANQGSEA. This CDR3 is 11 amino acids long. Trimming cost V 4 bases and J 2 bases, with 5 bases left between them. In DNA, the CDR3 is TGCAGCGTTGTTGGGCAAGAGACCCAGTACATC. Its protein is CSVVGQETQYI.